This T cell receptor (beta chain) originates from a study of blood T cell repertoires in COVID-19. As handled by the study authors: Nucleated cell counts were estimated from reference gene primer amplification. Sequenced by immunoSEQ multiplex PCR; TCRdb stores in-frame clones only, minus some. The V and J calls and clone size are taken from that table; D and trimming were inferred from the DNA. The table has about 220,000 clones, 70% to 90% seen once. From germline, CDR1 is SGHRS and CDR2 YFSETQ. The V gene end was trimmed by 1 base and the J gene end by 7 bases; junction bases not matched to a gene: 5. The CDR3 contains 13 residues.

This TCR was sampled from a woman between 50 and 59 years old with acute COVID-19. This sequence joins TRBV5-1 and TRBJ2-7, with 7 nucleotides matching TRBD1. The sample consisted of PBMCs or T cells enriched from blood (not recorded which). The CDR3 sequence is CASSLSGGQEQYF. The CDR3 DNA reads TGCGCCAGCAGCTTGTCAGGGGGTCAAGAGCAGTACTTC.